These 27 T cell receptor beta chains were all obtained from the same sample, sequenced in a study of CD8 T cells in ankylosing spondylitis. MiXCR, applied by TCRdb to the 5' RACE reads, yields one record per CDR3 protein. This table holds just under 350,000 distinct CDR3 sequences, roughly 14% found once. Sequenced input: blood, either unsorted or a sorted T cell fraction (not recorded which). The receptor source for this set is a male donor with ankylosing spondylitis or in good health (not recorded which).

The V gene is TRBV12-3 or TRBV12-4, the J gene TRBJ2-4, with 7 bases identical to TRBD2. The V and J ends lost 3 bases and 1 base, in that order; junction bases with no gene match: 3. The length of the CDR3 is 15 residues. This CDR3 reads CASSFREGAKNIQYF. The CDR3 DNA follows: TGTGCCAGCAGTTTCAGGGAGGGGGCCAAAAACATTCAGTACTTC.

This clonotype showed up just a few times. This rearrangement joins TRBV5-6 to TRBJ2-3; D is perhaps TRBD1 (5 bases). The V gene lost 5 bases and the J gene lost 2 bases, with 9 bases spanning the gap. Germline-derived CDR1 and CDR2 are SGHDT and YYEEEE. CDR3 length equals 13 residues. As DNA, the CDR3 is TGTGCCAGCAGATGGGGCAACACAGATACGCAGTATTTT. Residues: CASRWGNTDTQYF.

This chain joins TRBV20-1 and TRBJ1-4; D remains ambiguous. The V end was cut by 7 bases, the J end by 7 bases, with 13 bases between. Germline CDR1 and CDR2: DFQATT and SNEGSKA (reference sequence). The CDR3 spans 12 residues. CDR3 nucleotide sequence: TGCAGTGTCAAGCGGGCCGGTGAAAAACTGTTTTTT. Its protein product is CSVKRAGEKLFF.

This clonotype was picked up a small number of times. The J gene is TRBJ2-7, the V gene TRBV9; D is uncertain. This CDR3 has 14 amino acids. Germline CDR1 SGDLS, CDR2 YYNGEE. V dropped 0 bases and J dropped 2 bases, with 9 bases sitting between them. The CDR3 region is CASSVDLGPYEQYF. CDR3 in DNA: TGTGCCAGCAGCGTAGATTTAGGGCCCTACGAGCAGTACTTC.

V is TRBV20-1 and J is TRBJ2-7; 11 bases are shared with TRBD2. The CDR3 contains 14 residues. The junction had 7 bases not matched to a gene; V was cut back by 4 bases and J by 5 bases. Germline assignment: CDR1 DFQATT and CDR2 SNEGSKA (reference sequence). CDR3 sequence reads: CSAILAGGSNEQYF. CDR3 nucleotide sequence: TGCAGTGCTATCCTAGCGGGGGGCTCAAACGAGCAGTACTTC.

This clonotype was detected a few times. The genes are TRBV9 and TRBJ1-2; TRBD1 agrees at 9 bases. The CDR3 consists of 15 residues. With 0 bases clipped from V and 4 bases from J, the junction kept 4 bases outside the gene matches. Germline V gene lookup returns CDR1 SGDLS and CDR2 YYNGEE. For the CDR3, the DNA is TGTGCCAGCAGCGTAGACAGGGGGCCAAGCTATGGCTACACCTTC. Translation gives CASSVDRGPSYGYTF.

In nucleotides, the CDR3 is TGTGCCAGCAGCTCCCACAGGGGGCGATACGAGCAGTACTTC. Translation gives CASSSHRGRYEQYF. The chain has TRBV11-3 and TRBJ2-7; TRBD1 matches at 9 bases. This CDR3 comprises 14 residues. Germline V CDR1 and CDR2: SGHNT, YENEEA. The ends lost 4 bases at V and 4 bases at J; junction bases unmatched: 5.

In nucleotides, the CDR3 is TGCGCCAGCAGCCCCTTTACCGGGACTAGCGGCTCCTACAATGAGCAGTTCTTC. This codes for CASSPFTGTSGSYNEQFF. The chain uses TRBV5-1 and TRBJ2-1; 11 bases are a match to TRBD2. The CDR3 is made up of 18 amino acids. The germline V gene has CDR1 SGHRS and CDR2 YFSETQ. After removal of 4 bases from V and 0 bases from J, the junction contained 9 bases not matched to a gene.

The rearrangement uses TRBV5-1 and TRBJ2-5; tentatively, D is TRBD1 or TRBD2 (5 bases each). This CDR3 spans 15 amino acids. Trimming cost V 4 bases and J 5 bases, with 18 bases left between them. Germline V lookup: CDR1 SGHRS, CDR2 YFSETQ. Here the CDR3 reads CASSKGPGRDETQYF. In nucleotides, the CDR3 is TGCGCCAGCAGCAAGGGACCTGGGAGAGATGAGACCCAGTACTTC.

This clonotype was counted only a few times. The V and J genes are TRBV27 and TRBJ2-2; D is perhaps TRBD1 (5 bases). Per germline, CDR1 MNHEY and CDR2 SMNVEV (reference sequence). The CDR3 runs 16 residues. V was clipped by 5 bases and J by 5 bases, with 18 bases between them. The DNA of the CDR3 is TGTGCCAGCAGTCCTCAGGGCCAAATAGATACCGGGGAGCTGTTTTTT. This codes for CASSPQGQIDTGELFF.

This clonotype was counted only a few times. V usage is TRBV5-1 and J usage is TRBJ2-3; tentatively, D is TRBD1 (6 bases). V was pared by 0 bases and J by 4 bases, with 12 bases between. CDR3 size: 15 residues. CDR1 is SGHRS, CDR2 YFSETQ, per germline. CDR3 sequence reads: CASSLEGRGADTQYF. The CDR3 DNA reads TGCGCCAGCAGCTTGGAGGGCAGGGGCGCAGATACGCAGTATTTT.

This clonotype was found many times. The gene calls are TRBV5-1 and TRBJ2-2; D possibly corresponds to TRBD2 (6 bases). The germline V gene has CDR1 SGHRS and CDR2 YFSETQ. The CDR3 is made up of 17 amino acids. V dropped 0 bases and J dropped 2 bases, with 14 bases sitting between them. Here the CDR3 reads CASSLAWGGPNTGELFF. CDR3 DNA sequence: TGCGCCAGCAGCTTGGCCTGGGGAGGCCCTAACACCGGGGAGCTGTTTTTT.

This clonotype was recorded a few times. CDR3 DNA sequence: TGTGCCAGCAGCCAGGCTCGGGGGGGCACCGGGGAGCTGTTTTTT. This codes for CASSQARGGTGELFF. This chain joins TRBV3-1 and TRBJ2-2, with 8 bases that match TRBD2. CDR1 is LGHDT and CDR2 is YNNKEL in the germline V gene (reference sequence). V dropped 3 bases and J dropped 4; count of bases not matched to a gene: 4. The CDR3 length is 15 residues. Combining the CDR3 with reference TRBV3-1 and TRBJ2-2 gives the whole variable domain DTAVSQTPKYLVTQMGNDKSIKCEQNLGHDTMYWYKQDSKKFLKIMFSYNNKELIINETVPNRFSPKSPDKAHLNLHINSLELGDSAVYFCASSQARGGTGELFFGEGSRLTVL.

The chain has TRBV7-2 and TRBJ1-3; 8 positions match TRBD1. The CDR3 contains 18 residues. Germline assignment: CDR1 SGHTA and CDR2 FQGNSA. V dropped 0 bases and J dropped 0; count of bases not matched to a gene: 7. As DNA, the CDR3 is TGTGCCAGCAGCTTAGCCTTACAGGGGGATACCTCTGGAAACACCATATATTTT. Translated, it gives CASSLALQGDTSGNTIYF.

J is TRBJ2-5 and V is TRBV11-3; unclear D gene. Germline lookup yields CDR1 SGHNT and CDR2 YENEEA. V was clipped by 0 bases and J by 6 bases, with 5 bases between them. The CDR3 loop spans 12 amino acids. The DNA for the CDR3 is TGTGCCAGCAGCTTAGAAGGTCAGACCCAGTACTTC. It translates to CASSLEGQTQYF.

The chain combines TRBV20-1 with TRBJ1-1; 8 positions agree with TRBD1. The germline V gene encodes CDR1 DFQATT and CDR2 SNEGSKA (reference sequence). Trimming took 5 bases from V and 1 from J; bases not matched to a gene: 9. CDR3 length equals 15 residues. CDR3 in amino acids: CSAPQSDRGNTEAFF. DNA for the CDR3: TGCAGTGCTCCGCAATCAGACAGGGGGAACACTGAAGCTTTCTTT.

This clonotype was counted at least ten times. The chain carries TRBV4-1 and TRBJ1-2, with 9 bases matching TRBD1. The V gene end was trimmed by 4 bases and the J gene end by 9 bases; junction bases not matched to a gene: 18. Germline loops: CDR1 MGHRA, CDR2 YSYEKL. CDR3 size: 17 residues. CDR3 residues: CASSLGSPGTGSLSYTF. CDR3 sequence (DNA): TGCGCCAGCAGCCTCGGATCGCCTGGGACAGGGTCATTGAGCTACACCTTC.

This clonotype has a handful of counts. The chain has TRBV11-1 and TRBJ2-5, with 7 bases identical to TRBD2. The CDR3 contains 14 residues. V shed 6 bases and J 5 bases; nucleotides not matched to a gene: 9. Per the germline V gene, CDR1 is SGHAT and CDR2 is FQDESV (reference sequence). CDR3 DNA: TGTGCCAGCAGGGTGCGGGGGACCGCGGAGACCCAGTACTTC. It specifies CASRVRGTAETQYF.

J is TRBJ1-2 and V is TRBV5-1, with D unclear. The CDR3 is made up of 14 amino acids. Germline V gene data show CDR1 as SGHRS and CDR2 as YFSETQ. V was trimmed by 5 bases and J by 3 bases, leaving 14 bases between them. The DNA of the CDR3 is TGCGCCAGCAGGGGAGGTGCGGCGGACTATGGCTACACCTTC. Encoded protein: CASRGGAADYGYTF.

The J gene is TRBJ2-7, the V gene TRBV5-6; 7 bases line up with TRBD1. The trim removed 1 base at V and 3 bases at J, leaving 7 bases unmatched. The CDR3 has 15 residues. In germline, CDR1 is SGHDT, CDR2 YYEEEE. The DNA of the CDR3 is TGTGCCAGCAGCTTGCCCGGGACAGTCATCTACGAGCAGTACTTC. This gives the protein CASSLPGTVIYEQYF.

A few counts support this clonotype. The rearrangement joins TRBV5-1 to TRBJ2-3, with D possibly TRBD1 on 5 matching bases. V dropped 5 bases and J dropped 2 bases, with 15 bases sitting between them. This CDR3 spans 15 amino acids. Germline CDR1 reads SGHRS; CDR2 reads YFSETQ. For the CDR3, the DNA is TGCGCCAGCAGGGCTCTGACAGCCAACACAGATACGCAGTATTTT. Amino acid sequence: CASRALTANTDTQYF. Full variable domain (outside the CDR3, taken from reference TRBV5-1 and TRBJ2-3): KAGVTQTPRYLIKTRGQQVTLSCSPISGHRSVSWYQQTPGQGLQFLFEYFSETQRNKGNFPGRFSGRQFSNSRSEMNVSTLELGDSALYLCASRALTANTDTQYFGPGTRLTVL.

CDR3 region: CATTQELAGVYEQYF. CDR3 nucleotides: TGTGCCACCACCCAAGAACTAGCGGGAGTGTACGAGCAGTACTTC. The V and J genes are TRBV12-5 and TRBJ2-7; 11 bases agree with TRBD2. This CDR3 has 15 amino acids. CDR1 and CDR2 from the germline V gene are LGHNT and FRNRAP.

This clonotype has more than one count but fewer than ten. This clone may be a read error of a much larger clone one base away. The chain carries TRBV20-1 and TRBJ2-3, with TRBD2 matching 13 bases. Germline values: CDR1 DFQATT, CDR2 SNEGSKA (reference sequence). The CDR3 sequence is 16 residues long. The CDR3 nucleotides are TGCTGTGCTAGAGACACTAGCGGGAGGGCATTAGATACGCAGTATTTT. It encodes CCARDTSGRALDTQYF.

This clonotype was detected only a few times. This chain uses TRBV3-1 with TRBJ1-1; 7 nucleotides agree with TRBD1. Germline V gene sequence: CDR1 LGHDT, CDR2 YNNKEL (reference sequence). The CDR3 runs 15 residues. Germline trimming cut 6 bases from V and 0 bases from J; bases unmatched to any gene: 7. CDR3 nucleotides: TGTGCCAGCAGACGACGGGACAGTCTGAACACTGAAGCTTTCTTT. Protein product: CASRRRDSLNTEAFF.

This clonotype was seen once. The chain is built from TRBV6-2 or TRBV6-3 and TRBJ2-2; TRBD1 might be the D (6 bases). Germline values: CDR1 MNHEY, CDR2 SVGEGT. The CDR3 covers 13 residues. The V end was cut by 6 bases, the J end by 4 bases, with 9 bases between. CDR3 amino acids: CASRQGATGELFF. CDR3 coding DNA: TGTGCCAGCAGACAGGGCGCCACCGGGGAGCTGTTTTTT.

This rearrangement joins TRBV3-1 to TRBJ2-1, with 8 positions matching TRBD2. V gave up 4 bases and J gave up 1 base; unmatched junction bases: 15. The CDR3 runs to 19 residues. The germline gives CDR1 LGHDT, CDR2 YNNKEL (reference sequence). The CDR3 nucleotides read TGTGCCAGCAGCCCAGTAGTGAATAGCGGGAAAGGGTCCTACAATGAGCAGTTCTTC. It is translated as CASSPVVNSGKGSYNEQFF.

This clonotype was observed at least ten times. The chain links TRBV10-3 to TRBJ2-7, with 9 bases that match TRBD2. The CDR3 totals 15 residues. The germline gives CDR1 ENHRY, CDR2 SYGVKD. Trimming cost V 2 bases and J 3 bases; bases outside gene matches: 5. The CDR3 DNA follows: TGTGCCATCAGTGAGCCCGGACTAGCGAACTACGAGCAGTACTTC. It translates to CAISEPGLANYEQYF.